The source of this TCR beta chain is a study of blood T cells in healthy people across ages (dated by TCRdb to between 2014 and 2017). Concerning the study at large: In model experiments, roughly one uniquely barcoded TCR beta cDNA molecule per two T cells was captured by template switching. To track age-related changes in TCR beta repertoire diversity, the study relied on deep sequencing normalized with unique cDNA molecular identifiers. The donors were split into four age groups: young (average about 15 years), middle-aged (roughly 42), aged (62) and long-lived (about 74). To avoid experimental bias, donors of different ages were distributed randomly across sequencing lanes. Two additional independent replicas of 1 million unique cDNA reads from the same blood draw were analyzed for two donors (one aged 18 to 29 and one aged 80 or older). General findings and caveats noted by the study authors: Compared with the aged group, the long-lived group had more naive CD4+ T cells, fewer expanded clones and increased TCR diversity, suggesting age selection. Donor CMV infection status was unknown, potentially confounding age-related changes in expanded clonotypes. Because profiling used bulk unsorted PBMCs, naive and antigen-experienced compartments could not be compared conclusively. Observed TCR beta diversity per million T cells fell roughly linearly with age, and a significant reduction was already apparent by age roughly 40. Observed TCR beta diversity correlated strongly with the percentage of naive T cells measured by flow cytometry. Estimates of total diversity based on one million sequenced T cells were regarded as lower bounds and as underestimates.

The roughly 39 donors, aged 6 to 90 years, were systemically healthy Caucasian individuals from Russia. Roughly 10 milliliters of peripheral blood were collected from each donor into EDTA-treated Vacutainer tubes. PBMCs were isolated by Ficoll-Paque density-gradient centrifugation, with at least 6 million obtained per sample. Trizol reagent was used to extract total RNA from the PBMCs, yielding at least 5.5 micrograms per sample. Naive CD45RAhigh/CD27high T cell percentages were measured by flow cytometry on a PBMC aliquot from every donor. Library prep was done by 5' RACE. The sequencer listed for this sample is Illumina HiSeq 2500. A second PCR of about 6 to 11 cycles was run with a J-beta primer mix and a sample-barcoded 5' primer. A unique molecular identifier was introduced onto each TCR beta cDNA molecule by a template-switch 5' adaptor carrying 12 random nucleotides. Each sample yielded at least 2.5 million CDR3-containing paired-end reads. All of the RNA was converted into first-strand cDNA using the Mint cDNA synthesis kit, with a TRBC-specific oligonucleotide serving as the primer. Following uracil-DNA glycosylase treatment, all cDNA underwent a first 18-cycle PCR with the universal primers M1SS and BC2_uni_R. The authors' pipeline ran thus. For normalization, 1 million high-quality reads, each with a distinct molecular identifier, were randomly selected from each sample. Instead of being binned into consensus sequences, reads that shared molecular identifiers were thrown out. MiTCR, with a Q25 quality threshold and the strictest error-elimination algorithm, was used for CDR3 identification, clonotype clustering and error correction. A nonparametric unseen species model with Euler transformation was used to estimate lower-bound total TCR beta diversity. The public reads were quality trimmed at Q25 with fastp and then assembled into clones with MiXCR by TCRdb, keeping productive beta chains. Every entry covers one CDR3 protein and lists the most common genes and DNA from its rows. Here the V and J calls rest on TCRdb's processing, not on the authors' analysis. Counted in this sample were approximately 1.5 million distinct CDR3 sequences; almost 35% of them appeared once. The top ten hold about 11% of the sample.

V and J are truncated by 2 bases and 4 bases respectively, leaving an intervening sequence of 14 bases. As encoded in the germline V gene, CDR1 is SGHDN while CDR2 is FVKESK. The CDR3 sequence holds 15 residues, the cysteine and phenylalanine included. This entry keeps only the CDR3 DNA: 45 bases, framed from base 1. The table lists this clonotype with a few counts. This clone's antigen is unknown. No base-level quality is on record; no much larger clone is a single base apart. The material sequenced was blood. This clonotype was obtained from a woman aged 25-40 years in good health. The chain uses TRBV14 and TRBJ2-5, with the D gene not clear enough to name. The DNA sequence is TGTGCCAGCAGCCAAAGGCAGGCGCTGGGAGAGACCCAGTACTTC. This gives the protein CASSQRQALGETQYF.